These T cell receptor beta chains were read from a single sample in a study of somatic mutations in cytotoxic T cells in rheumatoid arthritis. Libraries were prepared by immunoSEQ multiplex PCR; TCRdb keeps only in-frame clonotypes and omits some of them. This repertoire shows 7,000 or so clones, roughly 87% found once; its top ten account for 17%. The sequencing input was CD8+ T cells sorted from blood. These receptors were taken from a man aged 35 to 55 with rheumatoid arthritis. The CDR3 runs from the conserved cysteine through the conserved F or W. Fields, in order: D gene, J gene, V gene, clone size, CDR3 DNA, CDR3 protein. The D gene is left open where the match is weak. A row's size may be missing; if present it is once, few, many or a size class.

TRBD2 TRBJ2-3 TRBV27 . TGTGCCAGCAGTTTAGTAGCGGGGGGGCGAGATACGCAGTATTTT CASSLVAGGRDTQYF
TRBD1 TRBJ2-1 TRBV14 few TGTGCCAGCAGCCAGGTCCCGGGACAGGGGGACAATGAGCAGTTCTTC CASSQVPGQGDNEQFF
. TRBJ2-7 TRBV19 . TGTGCCAGTAGTATAGGGACACTCTCACCCTACGAGCAGTACTTC CASSIGTLSPYEQYF
TRBD2 TRBJ2-1 TRBV6-5 few TGTGCCAGCAGTGCCTCATGGCTAGCGGACAATGAGCAGTTCTTC CASSASWLADNEQFF
TRBD1 TRBJ2-1 TRBV6-5 . TGTGCCAGTAGACAGGGATTGAACTCCTACAATGAGCAGTTCTTC CASRQGLNSYNEQFF
. TRBJ1-1 TRBV6-5 . TGTGCCAGCAGTTACTCGCCCGGGAACACTGAAGCTTTCTTT CASSYSPGNTEAFF
. TRBJ2-5 TRBV2 . TGTGCCAGCAGTGGCCGACGGGACTACCAAGAGACCCAGTACTTC CASSGRRDYQETQYF
. TRBJ1-6 TRBV9 . TGTGCCAGCAGCGCGGACGGGGGAAATTCACCCCTCCACTTT CASSADGGNSPLHF
. TRBJ1-2 TRBV6-5 few TGTGCCAGCAGTTACTCTCCATCTAACTATGGCTACACCTTC CASSYSPSNYGYTF
TRBD2 TRBJ2-7 TRBV13 . TGTGCCAGCTCTAGCGGGGGGGCCGACGAGCAGTACTTC CASSSGGADEQYF
TRBD2 TRBJ2-5 TRBV6-6 . TGTGCCAGCAGTTTAGGGTCTAGCGGAGACCAAGAGACCCAGTACTTC CASSLGSSGDQETQYF
TRBD1 TRBJ2-2 TRBV11-3 . TGTGCCAGCAGCCCACGGACAGGGGGCGCATCTGGGGAGCTGTTTTTT CASSPRTGGASGELFF
TRBD1 TRBJ2-7 TRBV13 . TGTGCCAGCAGCTTAGGAGGGGGCTCGAACGAGCAGTACTTC CASSLGGGSNEQYF
TRBD2 TRBJ2-2 TRBV25-1 . TGTGCCAGCGGCGGGGGGTTCGACACCGGGGAGCTGTTTTTT CASGGGFDTGELFF
. TRBJ1-2 TRBV29-1 . TGCAGCGTTGAAGGTTTGGAGGGGAATTATGGCTACACCTTC CSVEGLEGNYGYTF
TRBD2 TRBJ2-3 TRBV6-6 . TGTGCCAGCAGTTTACACGGGACTAGCTTCTCAGATACGCAGTATTTT CASSLHGTSFSDTQYF
. TRBJ2-3 TRBV13 . TGTGCCAGCAGCCCCTCAAGCCGGGACTCCACAGATACGCAGTATTTT CASSPSSRDSTDTQYF
. TRBJ1-6 TRBV28 . TGTGCCAGCAGTTTTCCGGGTCCTATAATCAGCTCCTATAATTCACCCCTCCACTTT CASSFPGPIISSYNSPLHF
. TRBJ2-1 TRBV28 . TGTGCCAGCAGTTTAGCGCCAACCTACAATGAGCAGTTCTTC CASSLAPTYNEQFF
TRBD2 TRBJ2-1 TRBV5-1 . TGCGCCAGCAGCTTGGCCTACGGGGGGAACTATCGCAATGAGCAGTTCTTC CASSLAYGGNYRNEQFF
. TRBJ1-6 TRBV4-1 . TGCGCCAGCAGCCAAGTTAGAGACAGCCATAATTCACCCCTCCACTTT CASSQVRDSHNSPLHF
. TRBJ2-1 TRBV6-5 . TGTGCCAGCAGTCGGCGAGGGAGCTCCTACAATGAGCAGTTCTTC CASSRRGSSYNEQFF
TRBD1 TRBJ2-7 TRBV7-7 . TGTGCCAGCAGCGCGGGACAGGGGGCATACGAGCAGTACTTC CASSAGQGAYEQYF
TRBD1 TRBJ1-3 TRBV28 . TGTGCCAGCAGCTACGGGACAGGGGGCATTGGAAACACCATATATTTT CASSYGTGGIGNTIYF
. TRBJ1-1 TRBV13 . TGTGCCAGCAGCGCCTGGGACAATTTGAACACTGAAGCTTTCTTT CASSAWDNLNTEAFF
TRBD2 TRBJ2-3 TRBV27 . TGTGCCAGCAGTTTAGTCGGGCGGGGGGCCTTCGGCACAGATACGCAGTATTTT CASSLVGRGAFGTDTQYF
TRBD2 TRBJ2-3 TRBV10-3 once TGTGCCATCAGTGAGACTAGCGGGAGACTCTTTTTCACAGATACGCAGTATTTT CAISETSGRLFFTDTQYF
. TRBJ1-1 TRBV29-1 . TGCAGCACAATATCGGACAGTGGCACTGAAGCTTTCTTT CSTISDSGTEAFF
. TRBJ1-1 TRBV19 few TGTGCCAGTAATCCCGGGAATAGGTACACTGAAGCTTTCTTT CASNPGNRYTEAFF
. TRBJ1-1 TRBV6-5 few TGTGCCAGCAGTTACGACAGTATGAACACTGAAGCTTTCTTT CASSYDSMNTEAFF
TRBD1 TRBJ2-1 TRBV11-1 . TGTGCCAGCAGCTTGACAGGGAACAATGAGCAGTTCTTC CASSLTGNNEQFF
. TRBJ2-1 TRBV11-2 . TGTGCCAGCAGTTCCAGGGCCCTTACTTACAATGAGCAGTTCTTC CASSSRALTYNEQFF
TRBD1 TRBJ1-2 TRBV2 . TGTGCCAGCAGTGGAGGCAGGGGGCTCGGTAACTATGGCTACACCTTC CASSGGRGLGNYGYTF
. TRBJ1-3 TRBV5-5 . TGTGCCAGCAGCTTGGCCGGGATCGGAAACACCATATATTTT CASSLAGIGNTIYF
TRBD1 TRBJ2-5 TRBV9 . TGTGCCAGCAGCGTTTACGGGACAGTGGAAGAGACCCAGTACTTC CASSVYGTVEETQYF
. TRBJ2-7 TRBV5-1 . TGCGCCAGCAGCTCCCGGGGTGGAAACTCCTACGAGCAGTACTTC CASSSRGGNSYEQYF
. TRBJ1-4 TRBV5-4 few TGTGCCAGCAGCTTGGGAGGAAAACTGTTTTTT CASSLGGKLFF